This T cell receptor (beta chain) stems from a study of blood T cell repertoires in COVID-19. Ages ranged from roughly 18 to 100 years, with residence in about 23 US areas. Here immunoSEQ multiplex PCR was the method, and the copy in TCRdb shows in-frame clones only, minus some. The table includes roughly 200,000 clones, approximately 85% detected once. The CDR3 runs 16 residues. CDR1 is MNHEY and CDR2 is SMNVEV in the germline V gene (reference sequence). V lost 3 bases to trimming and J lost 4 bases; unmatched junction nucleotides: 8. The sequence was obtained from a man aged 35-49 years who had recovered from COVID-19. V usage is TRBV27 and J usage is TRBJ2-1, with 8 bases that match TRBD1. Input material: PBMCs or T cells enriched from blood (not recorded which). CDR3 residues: CASSFSDRGQYNEQFF. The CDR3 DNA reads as TGTGCCAGCAGTTTCTCTGACAGGGGCCAATACAATGAGCAGTTCTTC.